The 22 T cell receptor beta chains below come from one sample, sequenced in a study of T cells in women clearing cervical HPV infection. The table came from immunoSEQ multiplex PCR; TCRdb's copy has only in-frame clones and leaves some out. The table lists some 40,000 clones. Sequenced input: blood buffy coat. The receptors stem from a woman between 18 and 75 years old with a cervical HPV16 infection that either progressed to CIN3+ or cleared (not recorded which).

Notes on this clone: Coverage ceases 3 residues before the CDR3 finishes, and the germline J gene fills in the end. The chain combines TRBV18 with TRBJ2-1; TRBD2 matches 15 bases. CDR3 size: 17 residues. Per germline, CDR1 KGHSH and CDR2 LQKENI. After removal of 3 bases from V and 4 bases from J, the junction contained 4 bases not matched to a gene. The covered CDR3 bases are TGTGCCAGCTCACCTCGGACTAGCGGGGGGGCGTACAATGAG. Its translation is CASSPRTSGGAYNE. The full CDR3 reads CASSPRTSGGAYNEQFF.

Remarks on this clone: The read gets to within 3 residues of the CDR3 end, and the germline J gene fills in the rest. The gene calls are TRBV5-6 and TRBJ1-2, with TRBD1 identical over 7 bases. Germline trimming cut 7 bases from V and 4 bases from J; bases unmatched to any gene: 10. The CDR3 contains 14 residues. The germline V gene encodes CDR1 SGHDT and CDR2 YYEEEE. Here the CDR3 reads CASGQQQGTYGYTF. CDR3 DNA (partial): TGTGCCAGCGGTCAACAACAGGGGACCTATGGC. The full variable domain, with the rest looked up from reference TRBV5-6 and TRBJ1-2, is DAGVTQSPTHLIKTRGQQVTLRCSPKSGHDTVSWYQQALGQGPQFIFQYYEEEERQRGNFPDRFSGHQFPNYSSELNVNALLLGDSALYLCASGQQQGTYGYTFGSGTRLTVV.

Concerning this clone itself: Read sequence stops 3 residues before the CDR3 end, and the germline J gene provides the missing end. The V and J genes are TRBV18 and TRBJ2-3, with TRBD1 matching over 8 bases. J gave up 0 bases and V 4 bases, and 12 bases lay outside the gene matches. Per the germline V gene, CDR1 is KGHSH and CDR2 is LQKENI. CDR3 length: 18 residues. The chain's CDR3 is CASSLGTGTKSSTDTQYF. The DNA read from the CDR3 is TGTGCCAGCTCACTAGGGACAGGAACGAAATCTAGCACAGATACG.

The sequenced part of the CDR3 DNA is TGTGCCAGCAGTGAAGGCCTAGCGTCGGACGAG. As protein: CASSEGLASDE. The whole CDR3 reads CASSEGLASDEQYF. This chain connects TRBV25-1 to TRBJ2-7, with a tentative D call TRBD2 (6 bases). The read is 3 residues too short to cover the CDR3 end, so that end is filled in from the germline J gene. Trimming left V 2 bases short and J 5 bases short, with 13 bases between. This CDR3 has 14 amino acids. Per the germline V gene, CDR1 is MGHDK and CDR2 is SYGVNS.

As regards this clone: The read finishes 3 residues shy of the CDR3 end, and the germline J gene is used to complete it. The chain joins TRBV19 to TRBJ1-5; D not certain. V lost 3 bases to trimming and J lost 4 bases, with 13 bases between them. Germline V gene data show CDR1 as LNHDA and CDR2 as SQIVND (reference sequence). The CDR3 has 15 amino acids. The covered CDR3 bases are TGTGCCAGTAGTATCTCGTTAGGGCAGAATCAGCCC. Translation: CASSISLGQNQP. From start to end, the CDR3 is CASSISLGQNQPQHF.

Points on this clone: The read falls 3 residues short of the CDR3 end, and the missing part is taken from the germline J gene. The J gene is TRBJ1-1, the V gene TRBV5-1; possible D gene TRBD1, 5 bases. V was clipped by 4 bases and J by 4 bases, with 17 bases between them. Germline loops: CDR1 SGHRS, CDR2 YFSETQ. This CDR3 is 15 amino acids long. The sequenced part of the CDR3 DNA is TGCGCCAGCAGCCTCCTTCTCGGGGGGGGCACTGAA. Protein: CASSLLLGGGTE. The full CDR3 protein reads CASSLLLGGGTEAFF.

For this clone: The junction and the germline gene differ at one end; a read error may be behind it. Read coverage stops 3 residues before the CDR3 terminus; the germline J gene supplies the remainder. V usage is TRBV19 and J usage is TRBJ2-5; 10 nucleotides align to TRBD1. The CDR3 loop spans 14 amino acids. Germline lookup yields CDR1 LNHDA and CDR2 SQIVND (reference sequence). This CDR3 reads CAGSIDRGQETQYF. The part of the CDR3 DNA that was read is TGTGCCGGTAGTATAGACAGGGGGCAGGAGACC.

With respect to this clone: The CDR3 end is not reached by the read, which stops 3 residues before it; the germline J gene fills it in. V gene TRBV2 combines with J gene TRBJ1-2, with unresolved D. The CDR3 is made up of 12 amino acids. The germline gives CDR1 SNHLY, CDR2 FYNNEI. The ends were cut back, 7 bases at V and 4 bases at J, with 10 bases in the middle. Incomplete CDR3 DNA: TGTGCCAGCATAGGGCAGAGCTATGGC. It is translated as CASIGQSYG. Given in full, the CDR3 is CASIGQSYGYTF. Drawing the rest from reference TRBV2 and TRBJ1-2, the complete variable domain is EPEVTQTPSHQVTQMGQEVILRCVPISNHLYFYWYRQILGQKVEFLVSFYNNEISEKSEIFDDQFSVERPDGSNFTLKIRSTKLEDSAMYFCASIGQSYGYTFGSGTRLTVV.

Regarding this clone: Read sequence stops 3 residues before the CDR3 end, and the germline J gene provides the missing end. The chain is built from TRBV10-2 and TRBJ1-1; 9 nucleotides line up with TRBD1. V shed 6 bases and J 1 base; nucleotides not matched to a gene: 6. CDR3 length: 15 amino acids. Germline V CDR1 and CDR2: WSHSY, SAAADI. Here the CDR3 reads CASRGGDRANTEAFF. The DNA read from the CDR3 is TGCGCCAGCAGGGGGGGGGACAGGGCGAACACTGAA.

In regard to this clone: The read comes to an end 3 residues before the CDR3 does, leaving the germline J gene to fill in the end. This chain connects TRBV19 to TRBJ1-5, with D perhaps TRBD1 (6 bases). The CDR3 loop spans 16 amino acids. The germline CDR1 and CDR2 sequences are LNHDA and SQIVND (reference sequence). Trimming left V 7 bases short and J 0 bases short, with 16 bases between. The CDR3 loop reads CASIDKGGVSNQPQHF. The sequenced part of the CDR3 DNA is TGTGCCAGTATAGATAAGGGGGGGGTTAGCAATCAGCCC.

A note on this clone: The CDR3 end falls 3 residues outside the read, so it is completed with the germline J gene. The J gene is TRBJ2-5, the V gene TRBV7-6, with D possibly TRBD2 on 6 matching bases. The V end lost 5 bases, the J end lost 2 bases, and 15 bases lay between the germline ends. CDR1 SGHVS and CDR2 FNYEAQ come from the germline V gene. There are 15 residues in the CDR3. The sequenced part of the CDR3 DNA is TGTGCCAGCAGCATCAGTGGTGGGGGGCAAGAGACC. It yields the protein CASSISGGGQET. The whole CDR3 sequence reads CASSISGGGQETQYF.

Comments on this clone: The CDR3 goes on 3 residues after the read ends, and that part is filled in from the germline J gene. The gene calls are TRBV10-1 and TRBJ2-7; 10 bases match TRBD1. CDR3 length: 14 residues. V was clipped by 5 bases and J by 6 bases; unmatched bases: 7. The germline gives CDR1 WNHNN, CDR2 SYGVQD (reference sequence). The CDR3 spells CASSPGDRGSEQYF. The part of the CDR3 DNA that was read is TGCGCCAGCAGTCCCGGGGACAGGGGTTCCGAG.

As concerns this clone: The CDR3 end is not reached by the read, which stops 3 residues before it; the germline J gene fills it in. The chain carries TRBV10-3 and TRBJ1-1; 9 positions agree with TRBD1. V shed 7 bases and J 5 bases; nucleotides not matched to a gene: 5. CDR3 length equals 13 residues. The germline V gene encodes CDR1 ENHRY and CDR2 SYGVKD. The CDR3 sequence is CAIKTGGRTEAFF. The sequenced CDR3 bases are TGTGCCATCAAAACAGGGGGCAGGACTGAA.

As regards this clone: The missing CDR3 end, 3 residues past where the read stops, is filled in from the germline J gene. The rearrangement uses TRBV29-1 and TRBJ1-2; D remains ambiguous. Germline loops: CDR1 SQVTM, CDR2 ANQGSEA. The CDR3 totals 11 residues. The sequenced CDR3 bases are TGCAGCGTTGAGGACCCGGGGGGC. This encodes CSVEDPGG. In full, the CDR3 reads CSVEDPGGYTF.

As concerns this clone: The read ends 3 residues early relative to the CDR3; the germline J gene fills the gap. This chain uses TRBV13 with TRBJ2-7; TRBD2 might be the D (6 bases). V was cut by 3 bases and J by 2 bases, with 8 bases left in between. The CDR3 is 13 residues long. The germline CDR1 and CDR2 sequences are PRHDT and FYEKMQ (reference sequence). CDR3 DNA (partial): TGTGCCAGCAGCTTGGGGGGTCCCTACGAG. Translated: CASSLGGPYE. The whole CDR3 protein is CASSLGGPYEQYF.

As concerns this clone: Coverage ceases 3 residues before the CDR3 finishes, and the germline J gene fills in the end. The chain combines TRBV12-3 or TRBV12-4 with TRBJ1-3, with a possible D match to TRBD1 (5 bases). The CDR3 has 15 amino acids. The V end lost 6 bases, the J end lost 1 base, and 13 bases lay between the germline ends. The CDR3 sequence is CASSSGLLSGNTIYF. The DNA read from the CDR3 is TGTGCCAGCAGCTCAGGGTTGTTGTCTGGAAACACC.

Turning to this clone: From the germline J gene comes the end of the CDR3, since the read stops 3 residues before it. This chain links TRBV2 with TRBJ2-2; 7 bases map to TRBD1. Germline V gene sequence: CDR1 SNHLY, CDR2 FYNNEI. V dropped 7 bases and J dropped 1; count of bases not matched to a gene: 0. The CDR3 is made up of 13 amino acids. The CDR3 bases that were read are TGTGCCAGCACAGGGGGGAACACCGGGGAG. Protein sequence: CASTGGNTGE. The CDR3 in its entirety is CASTGGNTGELFF.

CDR3 amino acids: CSARKSGGDVNEQFF. The part of the CDR3 DNA that was read is TGCAGTGCTAGAAAAAGCGGGGGGGACGTGAATGAG. V gene TRBV20-1 combines with J gene TRBJ2-1; 10 nucleotides match TRBD2. The sequenced fragment ends 3 residues before the CDR3 boundary, so the rest is inferred from the germline J gene. Germline loops: CDR1 DFQATT, CDR2 SNEGSKA (reference sequence). V shed 2 bases, J shed 7 bases, and the junction held 8 bases outside the gene matches. CDR3 length equals 15 residues.

Of note for this clone: The read terminates 3 residues ahead of where the CDR3 ends, so the germline J gene completes it. The chain is built from TRBV7-3 and TRBJ2-5; 8 bases line up with TRBD2. Germline V gene data show CDR1 as SGHTA and CDR2 as FQGTGA. Trimming at V came to 4 bases and at J to 4 bases, leaving 8 bases not matched to a gene. The CDR3 is made up of 15 amino acids. This CDR3 is CASSWGGGKGETQYF. The CDR3 DNA, read in part, is TGTGCCAGCAGCTGGGGCGGGGGGAAGGGAGAGACC.

The sequenced CDR3 bases are TGTGCCAGCTCACGGACCGGGACAGGGGGTGATACG. Translating it yields CASSRTGTGGDT. The full CDR3 is CASSRTGTGGDTQYF. This chain links TRBV18 with TRBJ2-3, with 11 bases aligning to TRBD1. The CDR3 end is not reached by the read, which stops 3 residues before it; the germline J gene fills it in. V dropped 4 bases and J dropped 6; count of bases not matched to a gene: 6. The CDR3 is 15 residues long. The germline V gene encodes CDR1 KGHSH and CDR2 LQKENI.

On this clone: A read error may produce the germline difference seen at one junction end. The CDR3 end falls 3 residues outside the read, so it is completed with the germline J gene. The chain has TRBV4-2 and TRBJ2-3, with 10 positions matching TRBD2. CDR1 and CDR2 from the germline V gene are LGHNA and YNFKEQ. This CDR3 spans 17 amino acids. Partial CDR3 DNA: TGTGCCAGCAGCAAAGAACCGCTAGCGGGGGACACAGATACG. Translating gives CASSKEPLAGDTDT. The CDR3 reads in full as CASSKEPLAGDTDTQYF.

On this clone itself: Read data end 3 residues before the CDR3 end; the end is taken from the germline J gene. This chain joins TRBV12-3 or TRBV12-4 and TRBJ2-7; D gene uncertain. This CDR3 is 13 amino acids long. V was shortened by 6 bases and J by 2 bases, with 11 bases between the two germline ends. The covered CDR3 bases are TGTGCCAGCAGCCGTAATCCAGCCTACGAG. Translation: CASSRNPAYE. The entire CDR3 reads CASSRNPAYEQYF.